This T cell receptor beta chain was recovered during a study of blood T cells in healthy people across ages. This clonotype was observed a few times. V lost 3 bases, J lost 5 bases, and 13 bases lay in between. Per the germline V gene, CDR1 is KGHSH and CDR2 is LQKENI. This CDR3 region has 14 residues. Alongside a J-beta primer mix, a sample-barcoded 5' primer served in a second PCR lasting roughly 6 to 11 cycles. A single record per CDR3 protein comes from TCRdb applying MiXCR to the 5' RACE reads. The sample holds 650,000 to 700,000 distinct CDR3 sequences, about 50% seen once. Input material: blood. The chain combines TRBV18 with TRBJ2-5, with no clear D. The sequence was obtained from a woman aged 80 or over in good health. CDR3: CASSPVYPSETQYF. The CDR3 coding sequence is TGTGCCAGCTCACCTGTGTACCCAAGCGAGACCCAGTACTTC.